This T cell receptor beta chain comes out of a study of cytomegalovirus exposure and HLA in healthy donors. About the research overall: Previous work identified roughly 110 million unique TCR beta sequences from about 179 million T cells.

Donors in the study were healthy people who gave bone marrow. A remark on this clone: What it binds is not known.

This CDR3 is built from 14 residues. Germline CDR1 reads SNHLY; CDR2 reads FYNNEI. Trimming took 7 bases from V and 2 from J; bases not matched to a gene: 7. Study-wide results and caveats: Relative to equally common others, HLA-associated TCR beta chains showed greater clonal expansion in a later analysis.

The PCR was carried out with 60 Vbeta primers and 13 Jbeta primers. Here immunoSEQ multiplex PCR was the method, and the copy in TCRdb shows in-frame clones only, minus some. Of fewer than 120,000 clones in the sample, under 85% were seen once. The specimen was PBMCs. The rearrangement joins TRBV2 to TRBJ2-7, with 8 bases lining up with TRBD1. The source is a man aged 25 to 40 in good health and CMV-seropositive. Written as DNA, the CDR3 is TGTGCCAGCATAAGGACAGGGCCGACCTACGAGCAGTACTTC. This translates into CASIRTGPTYEQYF.